What follows are 20 T cell receptor beta chains derived from one specimen sequenced in a study of blood T cell repertoires in COVID-19. Clones were sequenced by immunoSEQ multiplex PCR, and TCRdb holds only the in-frame ones, with some missing. The table includes more than 150,000 clones, around 84% detected once. Source material: PBMCs or T cells enriched from blood (not recorded which). The receptors here all came from a woman between 50 and 59 years old who had recovered from COVID-19.

This clone was seen once. V gene TRBV6-1 combines with J gene TRBJ2-7; 7 positions agree with TRBD1. Germline V gene sequence: CDR1 MNHNS, CDR2 SASEGT. The ends lost 2 bases at V and 4 bases at J; junction bases unmatched: 5. The CDR3 runs to 14 residues. CDR3 bases: TGTGCCAGCAGTGAAAGGGGGCGGTCTTACGAGCAGTACTTC. Its protein is CASSERGRSYEQYF.

The chain recombines TRBV10-3 with TRBJ2-1; TRBD2 is a possible D gene (6 bases). Per the germline V gene, CDR1 is ENHRY and CDR2 is SYGVKD. The CDR3 length is 14 residues. Trimming took 7 bases from V and 0 from J, leaving 10 bases between them. The CDR3 loop is CAINPGSSYNEQFF. The DNA for the CDR3 is TGTGCCATCAATCCCGGGAGCTCCTACAATGAGCAGTTCTTC.

The J gene is TRBJ1-5, the V gene TRBV25-1; the D gene is possibly TRBD1 (5 bases). The germline V gene encodes CDR1 MGHDK and CDR2 SYGVNS. V gave up 3 bases and J gave up 3 bases, with 12 bases separating them. The CDR3 length is 15 residues. CDR3 DNA sequence: TGTGCCAGCAGTGACGGGCAGGGACTCAATCAGCCCCAGCATTTT. Amino acid sequence: CASSDGQGLNQPQHF.

V usage is TRBV4-2 and J usage is TRBJ2-3; no reliable D call. The CDR3 runs to 14 residues. V lost 4 bases and J lost 1, with 9 bases in between. In germline, CDR1 is LGHNA, CDR2 YNFKEQ. For the CDR3, the DNA is TGTGCCAGCAGCCTGACCGCGGGCACAGATACGCAGTATTTT. Protein: CASSLTAGTDTQYF.

The sample holds a few counts of this clone. The rearrangement joins TRBV12-3 or TRBV12-4 to TRBJ1-2; D is perhaps TRBD1 (6 bases). The CDR3 has 13 amino acids. V lost 7 bases and J lost 5, with 14 bases in between. CDR3 sequence: CASMRTDYYGYTF. In nucleotides, the CDR3 is TGTGCCAGCATGAGGACAGATTATTATGGCTACACCTTC.

The chain couples TRBV18 to TRBJ1-2; tentatively, D is TRBD1 (5 bases). CDR3 length: 15 amino acids. From germline, CDR1 is KGHSH and CDR2 LQKENI. The germline V and J ends were trimmed by 2 bases and 8 bases, with 18 bases remaining between them. CDR3 sequence: CASSPNSRGFGGYTF. The CDR3 DNA follows: TGTGCCAGCTCACCAAACAGTAGGGGCTTTGGAGGCTACACCTTC. Full variable domain (missing parts from reference TRBV18 and TRBJ1-2): NAGVMQNPRHLVRRRGQEARLRCSPMKGHSHVYWYRQLPEEGLKFMVYLQKENIIDESGMPKERFSAEFPKEGPSILRIQQVVRGDSAAYFCASSPNSRGFGGYTFGSGTRLTVV.

This chain joins TRBV7-6 and TRBJ2-7; TRBD2 aligns across 8 bases. Germline V lookup: CDR1 SGHVS, CDR2 FNYEAQ. This CDR3 is built from 15 residues. J was trimmed by 2 bases and V by 5 bases; bases with no gene match: 8. In DNA form, the CDR3 reads TGTGCCAGCAGCATCGGGGGGGAAGGGGCCTACGAGCAGTACTTC. This encodes CASSIGGEGAYEQYF. The variable domain in full, completed from reference TRBV7-6 and TRBJ2-7, reads GAGVSQSPRYKVTKRGQDVALRCDPISGHVSLYWYRQALGQGPEFLTYFNYEAQQDKSGLPNDRFSAERPEGSISTLTIQRTEQRDSAMYRCASSIGGEGAYEQYFGPGTRLTVT.

This chain uses TRBV5-1 with TRBJ2-3, with D possibly being TRBD1 (6 bases). V lost 4 bases and J 6 bases, leaving 12 bases between the germline ends. The CDR3 has 13 residues. CDR1 is SGHRS, CDR2 YFSETQ, per germline. The DNA for the CDR3 is TGCGCCAGCAGCCTAGGACAGTCCGATACGCAGTATTTT. As protein: CASSLGQSDTQYF.

The chain employs TRBV19 and TRBJ1-1; maybe TRBD1 (5 bases). Deletions cut 7 bases from V and 3 bases from J, with 21 bases between. CDR1 LNHDA and CDR2 SQIVND come from the germline V gene (reference sequence). The CDR3 is 16 residues long. In nucleotides, the CDR3 is TGTGCCAGTATCCCGAACCATTCCGACAGCTACACTGAAGCTTTCTTT. Residues: CASIPNHSDSYTEAFF.

This chain joins TRBV27 and TRBJ1-5, with 8 bases matching TRBD1. Germline V CDR1 and CDR2: MNHEY, SMNVEV (reference sequence). CDR3 size: 16 residues. Trimming at V came to 1 base and at J to 6 bases, leaving 8 bases not matched to a gene. Here the CDR3 reads CASSLYGRGRSQPQHF. DNA of the CDR3: TGTGCCAGCAGTTTATACGGCAGGGGGCGGTCTCAGCCCCAGCATTTT.

This clone was picked up one time. The gene calls are TRBV6-5 and TRBJ2-1, with D perhaps TRBD2 (6 bases). Germline assignment: CDR1 MNHEY and CDR2 SVGAGI. The length of the CDR3 is 13 residues. V lost 11 bases, J lost 5 bases, and 16 bases lay in between. The CDR3 reads CASNRREDNEQFF. The CDR3 bases are TGTGCCTCGAACCGCAGGGAGGACAATGAGCAGTTCTTC.

The CDR3 loop reads CASSLAQGRFYEQYF. The CDR3 DNA reads TGCGCCAGCAGCTTGGCACAGGGTAGATTCTACGAGCAGTACTTC. V usage is TRBV5-1 and J usage is TRBJ2-7, with D perhaps matching TRBD1 (6 bases). V shed 0 bases and J shed 3 bases, with 13 bases lying between them. From germline, CDR1 is SGHRS and CDR2 YFSETQ. The CDR3 is 15 residues long.

The chain couples TRBV7-9 to TRBJ1-2; perhaps TRBD1 as D (6 bases). The length of the CDR3 is 12 residues. CDR1 is SEHNR, CDR2 FQNEAQ, per germline (reference sequence). Trimming shortened V by 9 bases and J by 4 bases, and 12 bases separated the two germline ends. The CDR3 DNA is TGTGCCAGTACAGGGTCTTTCTATGGCTACACCTTC. This translates into CASTGSFYGYTF.

The CDR3 is CATSDPGLPDTQYF. The CDR3 DNA reads TGTGCCACCAGTGACCCGGGACTTCCCGATACGCAGTATTTT. The chain combines TRBV24-1 with TRBJ2-3; D perhaps matches TRBD2 (6 bases). V lost 4 bases and J lost 6, with 13 bases in between. CDR1 and CDR2 from the germline V gene are KGHDR and SFDVKD. This CDR3 has 14 amino acids.

The chain recombines TRBV2 with TRBJ1-4, with 7 bases fitting TRBD1. Losses at the gene ends were 2 bases for V and 3 bases for J; bases not matched to a gene: 6. The CDR3 totals 16 residues. CDR1 SNHLY and CDR2 FYNNEI come from the germline V gene. The CDR3 DNA follows: TGTGCCAGCAGTGAAAACAGGGGATACTCTAATGAAAAACTGTTTTTT. Amino acid sequence: CASSENRGYSNEKLFF.

The rearrangement links TRBV5-1 to TRBJ1-2; TRBD1 matches at 8 bases. The CDR3 spans 14 residues. Germline CDR1 is SGHRS and CDR2 is YFSETQ. The V segment lost 4 bases and the J segment 4 bases; nucleotides outside the gene matches: 6. CDR3 region: CASSAGDRPYGYTF. The CDR3 region has the DNA TGCGCCAGCAGCGCAGGGGACAGGCCCTATGGCTACACCTTC. Using reference TRBV5-1 and TRBJ1-2 for the parts outside the CDR3, the full variable domain is KAGVTQTPRYLIKTRGQQVTLSCSPISGHRSVSWYQQTPGQGLQFLFEYFSETQRNKGNFPGRFSGRQFSNSRSEMNVSTLELGDSALYLCASSAGDRPYGYTFGSGTRLTVV.

The chain couples TRBV19 to TRBJ1-4; TRBD1 matches 11 bases. The CDR3 runs 14 residues. The J segment lost 5 bases and the V segment lost 8 bases, leaving 4 bases of the junction unmatched. Germline V gives CDR1 LNHDA, CDR2 SQIVND (reference sequence). The CDR3 reads CASAGQGANEKLFF. CDR3 nucleotides: TGTGCCAGTGCCGGACAGGGGGCGAATGAAAAACTGTTTTTT.

The chain carries TRBV12-3 or TRBV12-4 and TRBJ1-1; D is unresolved. The CDR3 runs to 11 residues. The V end was cut by 6 bases, the J end by 11 bases, with 13 bases between. The CDR3 spells CASSHPTLAFF. In DNA form, the CDR3 reads TGTGCCAGCAGCCACCCGACACTGGCTTTCTTT.

The table lists this clone with a count of one. The chain couples TRBV4-2 to TRBJ2-7, with TRBD2 matching 7 bases. V lost 1 base to trimming and J lost 2 bases; unmatched junction nucleotides: 11. The CDR3 runs to 17 residues. The germline gives CDR1 LGHNA, CDR2 YNFKEQ. The CDR3 region is CASSQVRGGSITYEQYF. In nucleotides, the CDR3 is TGTGCCAGCAGCCAAGTCCGGGGCGGGAGTATTACCTACGAGCAGTACTTC.

V usage is TRBV4-1 and J usage is TRBJ2-7; 7 nucleotides agree with TRBD1. Germline loops: CDR1 MGHRA, CDR2 YSYEKL. The CDR3 consists of 15 residues. With V trimmed by 2 bases and J by 2 bases, 6 bases remained unmatched. For the CDR3, the DNA is TGCGCCAGCAGCCAACAGACAGGGAAGACCTACGAGCAGTACTTC. This codes for CASSQQTGKTYEQYF.